These T cell receptor beta chains were read from a single sample in a study of blood T cell repertoires in COVID-19. The repertoire was sequenced with immunoSEQ multiplex PCR; TCRdb's copy has only in-frame clones and lacks some. This sample has some 320,000 clones; approximately 85% occur once, and the top ten carry around 7.2%. Sequenced input: peripheral blood. The receptors stem from a human donor in a cohort sampled during active COVID-19. Both conserved end residues are part of each CDR3. The D gene is left open where the match is weak. Only part of the rows carry a size: once, few, many, or a class if the clone is expanded.

d_call j_call cdr3_length v_call clone_size cdr3_nt cdr3_aa
TRBD1 TRBJ2-1 15 TRBV7-6 - TGTGCCAGCAGCCGGGACAGGGCGTCCGGCAATGAGCAGTTCTTC CASSRDRASGNEQFF
- TRBJ2-2 14 TRBV18 - TGTGCCAGCTCACCGGGGCAGGAAGCCGGGGAGCTGTTTTTT CASSPGQEAGELFF
TRBD1 TRBJ2-7 12 TRBV11-2 - TGTGCCAGCAGCTCGACAGGGGACGAGCAGTACTTC CASSSTGDEQYF
- TRBJ2-1 16 TRBV21-1 - TGTGCCAGCAGCAAAGTAACAGGACCGAGTATAGATGAGCAGTTCTTC CASSKVTGPSIDEQFF
- TRBJ1-1 12 TRBV10-3 few TGTGCCATCAGTGAGCCCGACAGTAGACCTTTCTTT CAISEPDSRPFF
- TRBJ2-7 14 TRBV6-5 - TGTGCCAGCAAAAATCGGCGAGGTGGGGCCGAGCAGTACTTC CASKNRRGGAEQYF
- TRBJ2-3 15 TRBV24-1 - TGTGCCACCAGTGACCCGGGGGGCCTCACAGATACGCAGTATTTT CATSDPGGLTDTQYF
TRBD1 TRBJ2-7 13 TRBV29-1 - TGCAGCACCTCCGGGACAGGGCCCTACGAGCAGTACTTC CSTSGTGPYEQYF
TRBD1 TRBJ1-1 17 TRBV7-9 - TGTGCCAGCAGCTTAGGGAGGACAGGGGGCGCAGGGACTGAAGCTTTCTTT CASSLGRTGGAGTEAFF
- TRBJ1-3 16 TRBV28 - TGTGCCAGCAGTCCCGACCCGGGGTTAAGTGGAAACACCATATATTTT CASSPDPGLSGNTIYF
- TRBJ1-2 12 TRBV11-2 few TGTGCCAGCAGCATAACAGGGTATGGCTACACCTTC CASSITGYGYTF
TRBD2 TRBJ2-1 16 TRBV7-9 - TGTGCCAGCAGCCATATTGCGGGGGGCAGGAACAATGAGCAGTTCTTC CASSHIAGGRNNEQFF
- TRBJ1-2 13 TRBV7-9 - TGTGCCAGCAGCTTAGACTACGGGGGGCGACCCGCCTTC CASSLDYGGRPAF
- TRBJ2-2 12 TRBV11-3 once TGTGCCAGCAGCTTCCTTGCCGGGGAGCTGTTTTTT CASSFLAGELFF
- TRBJ1-6 16 TRBV28 - TGTGCCAGCAGAACCCCGTCTCAGGGGATGGGGTCCCCCCTCCACTTT CASRTPSQGMGSPLHF
TRBD1 TRBJ2-1 15 TRBV5-1 - TGCGCCAGCAGCCCCGGGACAGGGACCTACAATGAGCAGTTCTTC CASSPGTGTYNEQFF
TRBD1 TRBJ1-1 15 TRBV24-1 - TGTGCCACCAGTGAGTCGGGACAGGGCCGCACTGAAGCTTTCTTT CATSESGQGRTEAFF
TRBD1 TRBJ1-1 13 TRBV20-1 - TGCAGTGCTAGTCGAGACAGGGGCACTGAAGCTTTCTTT CSASRDRGTEAFF
- TRBJ1-5 18 TRBV2 - TGTGCCAGCAGTGTGAACCTTAAACAGGGTAATTATCTTCAGCCCCAGCATTTT CASSVNLKQGNYLQPQHF
TRBD1 TRBJ1-5 15 TRBV19 few TGTGCCAGTAGTCTTCGACAGGGTGGCAATCAGCCCCAGCATTTT CASSLRQGGNQPQHF